Each of the 12 T cell receptor beta chains below was sequenced from the same sample in a study of OX40 agonist ivuxolimab in advanced cancers. Data came from immunoSEQ multiplex PCR; TCRdb stores just in-frame clones and leaves some out. This table holds about 73,000 clones, around 80% found once. Sequencing was performed on CD4+ or CD8+ T cells sorted from blood, taken in a trial of the OX40 agonist ivuxolimab. The origin of the receptors is an adult with an advanced solid tumor such as melanoma, head and neck, liver or kidney cancer.

The V gene is TRBV28, the J gene TRBJ2-4; TRBD1 matches at 8 bases. The germline V gene has CDR1 MDHEN and CDR2 SYDVKM. This CDR3 has 15 amino acids. Trimming took 3 bases from V and 6 from J; bases not matched to a gene: 7. The CDR3 nucleotides are TGTGCCAGCAGTTTCAGGGGGCAAGTGGGAAACATTCAGTACTTC. Encoded protein: CASSFRGQVGNIQYF.

This clone turned up a few times. A read error may produce the germline difference seen at one junction end. The chain couples TRBV6-5 to TRBJ1-1; D is perhaps TRBD1 (5 bases). CDR1 and CDR2 from the germline V gene are MNHEY and SVGAGI. The CDR3 sequence is 15 residues long. The CDR3 bases are TGTGCCAGCAGTGACTCAGGGTTCCGGAACACTGAAGCTTTCTTT. Residues: CASSDSGFRNTEAFF.

The rearrangement joins TRBV27 to TRBJ1-3; 9 nucleotides match TRBD1. V dropped 6 bases and J dropped 0; count of bases not matched to a gene: 12. The germline V gene encodes CDR1 MNHEY and CDR2 SMNVEV (reference sequence). This CDR3 is 18 amino acids long. In DNA, the CDR3 is TGTGCCAGCAGCCGCGGAGGGACAGGGCATCGCTCTGGAAACACCATATATTTT. This codes for CASSRGGTGHRSGNTIYF.

The rearrangement links TRBV2 to TRBJ2-7, with a weak D call TRBD1 (6 bases). The V and J ends lost 4 bases and 4 bases respectively, with 8 bases between them. The CDR3 totals 12 residues. The V gene's germline CDR1 is SNHLY and CDR2 FYNNEI. CDR3 residues: CASSAQGYEQYF. In nucleotides, the CDR3 is TGTGCCAGCAGTGCACAGGGATACGAGCAGTACTTC. Full variable domain (outside the CDR3, taken from reference TRBV2 and TRBJ2-7): EPEVTQTPSHQVTQMGQEVILRCVPISNHLYFYWYRQILGQKVEFLVSFYNNEISEKSEIFDDQFSVERPDGSNFTLKIRSTKLEDSAMYFCASSAQGYEQYFGPGTRLTVT.

The V gene is TRBV5-4, the J gene TRBJ1-2; D is undetermined. Germline-derived CDR1 and CDR2 are SGHNT and YYREEE (reference sequence). With 3 bases removed from V and 6 bases from J, the gap between germline ends came to 9 bases. This CDR3 is 12 amino acids long. CDR3 nucleotide sequence: TGTGCCAGCAGCTCAGAGACGGATGGCTACACCTTC. The encoded protein is CASSSETDGYTF. The full variable domain, rest sourced from reference TRBV5-4 and TRBJ1-2, is ETGVTQSPTHLIKTRGQQVTLRCSSQSGHNTVSWYQQALGQGPQFIFQYYREEENGRGNFPPRFSGLQFPNYSSELNVNALELDDSALYLCASSSETDGYTFGSGTRLTVV.

J is TRBJ2-5 and V is TRBV7-2; 9 positions match TRBD2. With V trimmed by 3 bases and J by 4 bases, 3 bases remained unmatched. This CDR3 is built from 14 residues. Germline V gives CDR1 SGHTA, CDR2 FQGNSA. CDR3 amino acids: CASSFGTSLETQYF. The CDR3, as DNA: TGTGCCAGCAGCTTTGGGACTAGCCTAGAGACCCAGTACTTC.

The V call is TRBV11-1, the J call TRBJ1-1, with no clear D. This CDR3 comprises 15 residues. Germline V lookup: CDR1 SGHAT, CDR2 FQDESV (reference sequence). Between the trimmed V and J ends, which lost 1 base and 3 bases, there was a span of 12 bases. DNA for the CDR3: TGTGCCAGCAGCTTAGATCCATCAGGCTACACTGAAGCTTTCTTT. Translation gives CASSLDPSGYTEAFF.

The V and J genes are TRBV11-2 and TRBJ1-3; the D gene is possibly TRBD1 (6 bases). Germline values: CDR1 SGHAT, CDR2 FQNNGV. V gave up 5 bases and J gave up 4 bases, with 6 bases separating them. This CDR3 has 12 residues. DNA of the CDR3: TGTGCCAGCAGCGACAGGGGAAACACCATATATTTT. Amino acid sequence: CASSDRGNTIYF.

The J gene is TRBJ1-1, the V gene TRBV18; the D gene is possibly TRBD1 (5 bases). This CDR3 contains 15 residues. V was clipped by 0 bases and J by 5 bases, with 13 bases between them. Looked up from germline, CDR1 is KGHSH and CDR2 is LQKENI. The CDR3 here is CASSPPMRGWTEAFF. CDR3 nucleotide sequence: TGTGCCAGCTCACCACCGATGAGGGGATGGACTGAAGCTTTCTTT.

The chain carries TRBV16 and TRBJ1-1; 9 bases agree with TRBD1. The CDR3 has 14 residues. Germline V gene data show CDR1 as KGHSY and CDR2 as FQNENV. Trimming at V came to 1 base and at J to 6 bases, leaving 3 bases not matched to a gene. The CDR3 bases are TGTGCCAGCAGCCAATGGGACAGGGTACCTGAAGCTTTCTTT. As protein: CASSQWDRVPEAFF.

V and J are TRBV6-5 and TRBJ1-5; D ambiguous. The ends were cut back, 0 bases at V and 7 bases at J, with 13 bases in the middle. The length of the CDR3 is 15 residues. Germline V gene data show CDR1 as MNHEY and CDR2 as SVGAGI. The CDR3, as DNA: TGTGCCAGCAGTTACTCGAACAACCCCGGGCAGCCCCAGCATTTT. It yields the protein CASSYSNNPGQPQHF.

The gene calls are TRBV5-4 and TRBJ1-6, with TRBD1 as a possible D gene (6 bases). The ends were cut back, 4 bases at V and 6 bases at J, with 17 bases in the middle. The CDR3 sequence is 16 residues long. Germline V lookup: CDR1 SGHNT, CDR2 YYREEE (reference sequence). CDR3 residues: CASSRWSGGLNSPLHF. CDR3 nucleotide sequence: TGTGCCAGCAGCCGGTGGTCGGGGGGCCTTAATTCACCCCTCCACTTT.